Listed below are T cell receptor beta chains from one sample, sequenced in a study of regulatory T cells in long-lasting Graves disease. MiXCR was run by TCRdb on the multiplex PCR reads, yielding one entry per CDR3 protein. This sample has some 280,000 distinct CDR3 sequences; under 25% occur once, and the top ten carry roughly three fifths. The sequencing used peripheral blood mononuclear cells (PBMCs), collected when the disease was refractory, from a patient treated with antithyroid drugs. The receptors here all came from a female donor with Graves disease. The CDR3 runs from the conserved cysteine through the conserved F or W. The D gene is left open where the match is weak. Where a row states a size, it is once, few, many or the class of an expanded clone; other rows omit it.

v_call,j_call,d_call,cdr3_length,clone_size,cdr3_nt,cdr3_aa
TRBV12-3/TRBV12-4,TRBJ2-2,TRBD1,15,few,TGTGCCAGCGGTAAAGACAGGGGGCAAACCGGGGAGCTGTTTTTT,CASGKDRGQTGELFF
TRBV6-1,TRBJ2-6,.,15,many,TGTGCCAGCAGTCCGTATCTCTCTGGGGCCAACGTCCTGACTTTC,CASSPYLSGANVLTF
TRBV28,TRBJ1-1,.,13,many,TGTGCCAGCAGTTTAAGTTTGGATACTGAAGCTTTCTTT,CASSLSLDTEAFF
TRBV20-1,TRBJ2-7,TRBD2,13,many,TGCAGTGCTCCCGGGACTAGCGCCCACGAGCAGTACTTC,CSAPGTSAHEQYF
TRBV5-1,TRBJ2-3,.,14,.,TGCGCCAGCAGCCTGTTGCCGAGCACAGATACGCAGTATTTT,CASSLLPSTDTQYF
TRBV20-1,TRBJ2-7,TRBD2,18,few,TGCAGTGCTGCCCGACAGGGACTAGCGGGAGGACTTCGCTACGAGCAGTACTTC,CSAARQGLAGGLRYEQYF
TRBV30,TRBJ2-7,TRBD2,13,many,TGTGCCTGGAGTGTAGGCGGGAGTTACGAGCAGTACTTC,CAWSVGGSYEQYF
TRBV6-2/TRBV6-3,TRBJ1-6,.,14,many,TGTGCCAGCAGCAACGGGGTTGGTCGGTCACCCCTCCACTTT,CASSNGVGRSPLHF
TRBV6-1,TRBJ1-6,.,16,many,TGTGCCAGCAGACGTGCCCCCGGGACGGCCAATTCACCCCTCCACTTT,CASRRAPGTANSPLHF
TRBV7-2,TRBJ2-3,TRBD2,16,few,TGTGCCAGCAGCTCGAGACTAGCGGGAGTTACAGATACGCAGTATTTT,CASSSRLAGVTDTQYF
TRBV28,TRBJ2-7,TRBD1,14,many,TGTGCCAGCAGTTTATCCGGGACAGTCTACGAGCAGTACTTC,CASSLSGTVYEQYF
TRBV28,TRBJ1-5,.,14,many,TGTGCCAGCAGTTTAGGGCAGTTACATCAGCCCCAGCATTTT,CASSLGQLHQPQHF
TRBV28,TRBJ2-7,TRBD1,15,many,TGTGCCAGCACAGGGGGCGGGAAAAGGTCCTACGAGCAGTACTTC,CASTGGGKRSYEQYF
TRBV20-1,TRBJ2-3,.,15,.,TGCAGTGCCCCACATCCGGACTATGCCACAGATACGCAGTATTTT,CSAPHPDYATDTQYF
TRBV20-1,TRBJ2-7,.,13,.,TGCAGTGCTTGGTCCGGGATAGTCTACGAGCAGTACTTC,CSAWSGIVYEQYF
TRBV27,TRBJ1-5,.,13,.,TGTGCCAGCAGTTTCGAGGGCCAACAGCCCCAGCATTTT,CASSFEGQQPQHF
TRBV20-1,TRBJ2-7,TRBD1,14,many,TGCAGTGCAACCTACCGACAGGGGTCCTACGAGCAGTACTTC,CSATYRQGSYEQYF
TRBV30,TRBJ2-1,.,11,many,TGTGCCCGCCAGGTGGCCAATGAGCAGTTCTTC,CARQVANEQFF
TRBV28,TRBJ1-2,.,11,many,TGTGCCAGTGGGCTTGGCTATGGCTACACCTTC,CASGLGYGYTF
TRBV6-2/TRBV6-3,TRBJ2-5,.,16,.,TGTGCCAGCAGTCTAAAGTTGGGACCCCTCTGGAGGACCCAGTACTTC,CASSLKLGPLWRTQYF
TRBV20-1,TRBJ1-4,.,15,few,TGCAGTGCTAGAGATGCGGGACGAACTAATGAAAAACTGTTTTTT,CSARDAGRTNEKLFF
TRBV9,TRBJ1-4,.,14,.,TGTGCCAGCAGCGTAGAGGGGGGCGATGAAAAACTGTTTTTT,CASSVEGGDEKLFF
TRBV7-2,TRBJ1-5,TRBD1,15,many,TGTGCCAGCAGCTTAGAGGCAGGGGGCGATCAGCCCCAGCATTTT,CASSLEAGGDQPQHF
TRBV14,TRBJ2-7,.,15,few,TGTGCCAGCAGCCAAGAGGTGGCCGGGACAAAAGAGCAGTACTTC,CASSQEVAGTKEQYF
TRBV15,TRBJ1-4,.,15,.,TGTGCCACCAGCAGAGGAGGGGGGGACGAAGAAAAACTGTTTTTT,CATSRGGGDEEKLFF
TRBV27,TRBJ2-7,.,18,many,TGTGCCAGCAGTACTCATGCCCGGTGGGGTGAAGGGTTAGACGAGCAGTACTTC,CASSTHARWGEGLDEQYF
TRBV30,TRBJ1-1,TRBD1,13,few,TGTGCCTGGGGGACAGGGGGCCGAACTGAAGCTTTCTTT,CAWGTGGRTEAFF
TRBV28,TRBJ2-2,TRBD2,15,many,TGTGCCAGCAGACTGACTAGCGGAAACACCGGGGAGCTGTTTTTT,CASRLTSGNTGELFF
TRBV4-3,TRBJ2-7,.,14,.,TGCGCCAGCAGCCAAGGTCCCGCTCGGGACGAGCAGTACTTC,CASSQGPARDEQYF
TRBV29-1,TRBJ2-5,TRBD1,13,.,TGCAGCGTCGGAGGGGGACAGGGTGAAACCCAGTACTTC,CSVGGGQGETQYF
TRBV4-3,TRBJ1-2,.,16,.,TGCGCCAGCAGCCAAGTTGAGTTGTGGGGGAACTATGGCTACACCTTC,CASSQVELWGNYGYTF
TRBV20-1,TRBJ1-2,TRBD1,12,many,TGCAGTGTCAAGACAGGGGGACATGGCTACACCTTC,CSVKTGGHGYTF
TRBV28,TRBJ1-6,.,15,many,TGTGCCAGCAGCCCGAAAGGGACCACTAATTCACCCCTCCACTTT,CASSPKGTTNSPLHF
TRBV18,TRBJ1-1,.,12,many,TGTGCCAGCTCACCAGCGGGGACTGAAGCTTTCTTT,CASSPAGTEAFF
TRBV20-1,TRBJ2-5,TRBD1,15,many,TGCAGTGCTTCTCGGACAGGGGGCCGGACAGAGACCCAGTACTTC,CSASRTGGRTETQYF
TRBV7-2,TRBJ1-1,.,12,few,TGTGCCAGCAGCCCGGCGGGGGCCGGAGCTTTCTTT,CASSPAGAGAFF
TRBV9,TRBJ2-1,TRBD2,15,.,TGTGCCAGCAGCGCATTAGCGGGAGGGATCAATGAGCAGTTCTTC,CASSALAGGINEQFF
TRBV27,TRBJ1-2,.,14,.,TGTGCCAGCAGTTTTTGGGGGGGGAGCTATGGCTACACCTTC,CASSFWGGSYGYTF
TRBV28,TRBJ1-2,TRBD1,12,many,TGTGCCAGCAGCCTGACAGGGACTGGCTACACCTTC,CASSLTGTGYTF
TRBV5-1,TRBJ2-7,TRBD1,16,.,TGCGCCAGCAGCTTACAACCGGGACAGGGCGCCTACGAGCAGTACTTC,CASSLQPGQGAYEQYF
TRBV7-8,TRBJ2-7,.,15,.,TGTGCCAGCAGCACCAGCGCCGGGATCTCCTACGAGCAGTACTTC,CASSTSAGISYEQYF
TRBV7-9,TRBJ2-7,TRBD1,17,many,TGTGCCAGCAGCTTAGCGGTCGATGGACAGGGATACTACGAGCAGTACTTC,CASSLAVDGQGYYEQYF
TRBV30,TRBJ1-2,.,13,few,TGTGCCTGGAGACGAGGAGGGGACTATGGCTACACCTTC,CAWRRGGDYGYTF
TRBV20-1,TRBJ1-4,.,11,many,TGCAGTGTAACGGCTAATGAAAAACTGTTTTTT,CSVTANEKLFF
TRBV2,TRBJ2-7,.,11,.,TGTGCCAGCAGGACGTACAGCGAGCAGTACTTC,CASRTYSEQYF
TRBV28,TRBJ2-7,.,15,many,TGTGCCAGCACCCTCGGACAGCTAAGCTCCTACGAGCAGTACTTC,CASTLGQLSSYEQYF
TRBV6-5,TRBJ2-7,TRBD1,15,many,TGTGCCAGCAGTTACGGACAGGGAGGAACCTACGAGCAGTACTTC,CASSYGQGGTYEQYF